The T cell receptor (beta chain) under discussion was sequenced for a study of T cell responses to AZD1222 COVID-19 vaccine (dated by TCRdb to the early 2020s). With regard to the full study: AZD1222 recipients given second doses at about 4 weeks or at about 12 weeks were pooled, since spike-specific TCR depth and breadth were not found to differ between the two schedules. Trial participants were enrolled by age into 18-55, 56-69 and 70-plus year subgroups, with around 150, 28 and 57 TCR-sequenced participants respectively. TCR sequencing covered fewer than 250 trial participants: 200 to 220 given two doses of AZD1222 and about 26 given two doses of MenACWY control vaccine.

The paper as a whole reports these results and caveats: The 56-69-year group was small, and its depth increase did not reach significance, likely because of low power. The vaccine-associated CD4 TCRs covered the entire spike protein, and the dominant responses fell in regions 160-218 and 743-854. Reportedly, almost half of the unique spike-specific TCRs recognized epitopes lying outside the regions that are mutated in the B.1.351 and B.1.1.7 variants. No day 14 peak-response samples were available, so repertoires were characterized only after the peak T cell response. Conclusions about previously exposed vaccinees are limited because only 6 or 7 AZD1222 recipients were SARS-CoV-2 seropositive at baseline. After two AZD1222 doses, spike-specific TCR breadth and depth were significantly higher than at day 0 and than in MenACWY recipients. Most participants were white British and females outnumbered males, and the authors suggested that clonal diversity may have been underestimated.

In the case of this clone: No antigen is known for it. Per-base qualities were not stored, and no clone one base away is much larger.

The CDR3 regions of human TCRbeta chains were analyzed by immunosequencing. Processing in the source paper ran as follows. Repertoire TCRs were checked for matches against a reference library of SARS-CoV-2-specific TCRs that had been generated using the MIRA antigen-specificity platform. Breadth was defined as the fraction of unique TCRs that were SARS-CoV-2-associated. Depth was defined as the fraction of total T cells that were SARS-CoV-2-associated. Each spike-specific TCR was assigned to its reactive spike region and to a CD4 or CD8 class using the MIRA data. Log10-transformed breadth and depth values were compared by one-way ANOVA with Sidak's multiple comparisons tests. TCRdb took over this immuneACCESS table, retaining in-frame rearrangements with V and J assigned. Such tables are incomplete; in checked studies, under half of the missing clones stem from an unresolved V gene, and the remainder is unexplained. The DNA was the basis for D and trimming; V, J and clone size are from that table. The sample yields about 82,000 clones; 85% to 95% were counted once. The top ten hold around 4.9% of the sample.

The time point label here, explained by the study, means: baseline before first vaccination. Vaccinee samples were obtained from the UK trials COV001 and COV002, which included a single-blind randomized controlled phase 2/3 trial of AZD1222 (ChAdOx1 nCoV-19) in healthy adults. For TCRbeta chain sequencing, PBMC samples from trial participants were taken at day 0 and at day 28 after the second dose. Trimming at the junction amounts to 2 bases on V and 3 bases on J, and the germline ends lie 5 bases apart. The CDR3 starts with the cysteine, ends with the phenylalanine, and has 12 residues. The read is trimmed to its CDR3 DNA, 36 bases read in frame from base 1. Sequences MNHEY (CDR1) and SMNVEV (CDR2) are obtained from the germline V gene (reference sequence).

The sequence derives from an adult in good health. Here the chain combines TRBV27 and TRBJ2-7; the D segment cannot be called with confidence. Sequencing used peripheral blood, obtained on day 0 of AZD1222 vaccination. For the CDR3, the sequence is CASSLNIYEQYF. In nucleotide form, the sequence is TGTGCCAGCAGTTTAAATATCTACGAGCAGTACTTC.